Following are 10 T cell receptor beta chains from one sample sequenced in a study of cytomegalovirus exposure and HLA in healthy donors. Researchers ran the PCR with 60 Vbeta and 13 Jbeta primers. TCRdb keeps only in-frame clones here, not all; method: immunoSEQ multiplex PCR. The sample holds some 90,000 clones, 70% to 80% seen once. Sequencing was performed on PBMCs. These receptors all stem from a man younger than 40 in good health and CMV-seronegative.

This clone was seen more than once but under ten times. The J gene is TRBJ1-1, the V gene TRBV7-8; 7 nucleotides line up with TRBD1. V lost 8 bases to trimming and J lost 4 bases; unmatched junction nucleotides: 7. Germline V gene lookup returns CDR1 SGHVS and CDR2 FQNEAQ. The CDR3 is 13 residues long. Here the CDR3 reads CASGIGGVTEAFF. DNA for the CDR3: TGTGCCAGCGGTATAGGGGGCGTCACTGAAGCTTTCTTT.

The chain employs TRBV11-2 and TRBJ1-6; 7 nucleotides align to TRBD1. The CDR3 contains 16 residues. Germline assignment: CDR1 SGHAT and CDR2 FQNNGV. With V trimmed by 5 bases and J by 6 bases, 10 bases remained unmatched. The CDR3, as DNA: TGTGCCAGCAGCGCCCGACAGGGAATGGCTAATTCACCCCTCCACTTT. Protein: CASSARQGMANSPLHF.

V usage is TRBV5-8 and J usage is TRBJ2-7; TRBD1 aligns across 7 bases. The CDR3 has 14 residues. The V segment lost 0 bases and the J segment 6 bases; nucleotides outside the gene matches: 6. CDR1 SGHTS and CDR2 YDEGEE come from the germline V gene. Here the CDR3 DNA reads TGTGCCAGCAGCTTGGCTGGGACAGTGTTCGAGCAGTACTTC. Translating gives CASSLAGTVFEQYF.

The CDR3 sequence is CASTEGRKGNTIYF. As DNA, the CDR3 is TGTGCCAGTACGGAGGGGAGAAAGGGAAACACCATATATTTT. The chain links TRBV19 to TRBJ1-3; D possibly corresponds to TRBD1 (5 bases). Looked up from germline, CDR1 is LNHDA and CDR2 is SQIVND (reference sequence). The CDR3 spans 14 residues. Trimming pared 7 bases from V and 4 bases from J, leaving 14 bases between.

The chain has TRBV7-2 and TRBJ1-1; D may be TRBD1 (6 bases). Trimming took off 0 bases at V and 3 bases at J, with 8 bases between the two ends. The CDR3 contains 14 residues. Germline CDR1 reads SGHTA; CDR2 reads FQGNSA. The CDR3 nucleotides read TGTGCCAGCAGCTTAGCGCCAGGGGACACTGAAGCTTTCTTT. Its translation: CASSLAPGDTEAFF.

This chain's CDR3 is CASSQGGAGYGYTF. The CDR3 coding sequence is TGCGCCAGCAGCCAAGGGGGCGCCGGATATGGCTACACCTTC. The J gene is TRBJ1-2, the V gene TRBV4-3, with D tentatively TRBD1 (5 bases). Per germline, CDR1 LGHNA and CDR2 YSLEER. The ends were cut back, 1 base at V and 5 bases at J, with 11 bases in the middle. The CDR3 loop spans 14 amino acids.

The chain has TRBV9 and TRBJ2-1; the match to TRBD1 covers 12 bases. The trim removed 3 bases at V and 12 bases at J, leaving 13 bases unmatched. The CDR3 consists of 16 residues. The germline gives CDR1 SGDLS, CDR2 YYNGEE. The CDR3 loop is CASSESGTGGNLGQFF. DNA for the CDR3: TGTGCCAGCAGCGAGTCCGGGACAGGGGGCAATTTAGGGCAGTTCTTC.

The J gene is TRBJ1-4, the V gene TRBV27; D is possibly TRBD1 (6 bases). The V gene's germline CDR1 is MNHEY and CDR2 SMNVEV (reference sequence). The V end was cut by 5 bases, the J end by 5 bases, with 12 bases between. There are 14 residues in the CDR3. The CDR3 sequence is CASSPRGGNEKLFF. CDR3 DNA: TGTGCCAGCAGTCCAAGGGGGGGGAATGAAAAACTGTTTTTT.

This clone was found once. The chain uses TRBV5-8 and TRBJ2-3; 9 bases line up with TRBD2. The CDR3 is made up of 13 amino acids. CDR1 is SGHTS, CDR2 YDEGEE, per germline. Trimming at V came to 5 bases and at J to 3 bases, leaving 1 base not matched to a gene. The CDR3: CASRTSGTDTQYF. CDR3 sequence (DNA): TGTGCCAGCAGGACTAGCGGAACAGATACGCAGTATTTT.

The CDR3 spells CASTTNAGHYGYTF. In nucleotides, the CDR3 is TGTGCCAGCACCACAAACGCGGGGCACTATGGCTACACCTTC. The rearrangement joins TRBV28 to TRBJ1-2; D may be TRBD1 (5 bases). Between the trimmed V and J ends, which lost 7 bases and 3 bases, there was a span of 15 bases. CDR1 is MDHEN, CDR2 SYDVKM, per germline. The CDR3 runs 14 residues.